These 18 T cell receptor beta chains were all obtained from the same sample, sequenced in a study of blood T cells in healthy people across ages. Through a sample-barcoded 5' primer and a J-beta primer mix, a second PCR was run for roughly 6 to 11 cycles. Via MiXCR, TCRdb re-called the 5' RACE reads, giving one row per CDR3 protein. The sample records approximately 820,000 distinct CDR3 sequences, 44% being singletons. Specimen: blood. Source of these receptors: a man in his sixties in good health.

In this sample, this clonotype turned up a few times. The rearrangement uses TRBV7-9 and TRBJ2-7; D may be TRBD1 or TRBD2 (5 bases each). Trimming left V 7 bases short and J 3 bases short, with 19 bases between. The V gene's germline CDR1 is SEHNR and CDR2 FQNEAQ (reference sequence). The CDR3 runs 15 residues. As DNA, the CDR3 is TGTGCCAGCACCAAGGGGAGCCTAGGGAGCTACGAGCAGTACTTC. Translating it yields CASTKGSLGSYEQYF.

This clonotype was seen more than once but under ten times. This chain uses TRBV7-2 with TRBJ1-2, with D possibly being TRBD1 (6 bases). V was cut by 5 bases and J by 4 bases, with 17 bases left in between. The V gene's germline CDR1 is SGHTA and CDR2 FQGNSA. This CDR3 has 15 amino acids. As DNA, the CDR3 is TGTGCCAGCAGCGAACAGGGTACCCGTGGCTATGGCTACACCTTC. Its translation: CASSEQGTRGYGYTF.

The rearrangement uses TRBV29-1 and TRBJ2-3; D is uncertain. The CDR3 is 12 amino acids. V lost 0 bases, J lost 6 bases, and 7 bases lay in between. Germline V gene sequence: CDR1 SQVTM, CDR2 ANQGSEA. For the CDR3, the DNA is TGCAGCGTTGAAGATCTCCGGGATACGCAGTATTTT. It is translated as CSVEDLRDTQYF.

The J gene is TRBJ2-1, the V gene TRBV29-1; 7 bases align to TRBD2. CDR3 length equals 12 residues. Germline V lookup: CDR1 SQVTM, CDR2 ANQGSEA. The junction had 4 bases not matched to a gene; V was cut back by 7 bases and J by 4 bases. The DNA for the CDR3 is TGCAGCGGGGGGGGGGAGTACAATGAGCAGTTCTTC. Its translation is CSGGGEYNEQFF.

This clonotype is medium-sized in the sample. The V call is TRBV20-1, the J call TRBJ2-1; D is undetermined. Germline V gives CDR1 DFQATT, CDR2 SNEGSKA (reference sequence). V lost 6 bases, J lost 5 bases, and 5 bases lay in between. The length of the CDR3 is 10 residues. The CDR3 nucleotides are TGCAGTGCCACTGACAATGAGCAGTTCTTC. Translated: CSATDNEQFF.

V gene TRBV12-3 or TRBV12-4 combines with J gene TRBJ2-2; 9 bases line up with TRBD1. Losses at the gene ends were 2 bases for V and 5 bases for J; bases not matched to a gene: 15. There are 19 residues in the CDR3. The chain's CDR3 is CASSLIVRADRGDTGELFF. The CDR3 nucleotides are TGTGCCAGCAGTTTAATTGTTAGGGCCGACAGGGGGGATACCGGGGAGCTGTTTTTT.

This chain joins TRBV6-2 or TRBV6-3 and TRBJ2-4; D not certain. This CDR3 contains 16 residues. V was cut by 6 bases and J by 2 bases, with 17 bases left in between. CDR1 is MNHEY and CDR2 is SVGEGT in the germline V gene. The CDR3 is CASRRTGLQPKNIQYF. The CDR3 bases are TGTGCCAGCAGGCGCACCGGCCTCCAACCCAAAAACATTCAGTACTTC.

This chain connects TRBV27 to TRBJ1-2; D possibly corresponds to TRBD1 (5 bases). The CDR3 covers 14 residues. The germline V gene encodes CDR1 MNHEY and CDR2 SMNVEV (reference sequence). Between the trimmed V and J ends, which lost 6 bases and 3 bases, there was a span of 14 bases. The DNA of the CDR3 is TGTGCCAGCAGCCGAGTAGGGGCTGACTATGGCTACACCTTC. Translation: CASSRVGADYGYTF.

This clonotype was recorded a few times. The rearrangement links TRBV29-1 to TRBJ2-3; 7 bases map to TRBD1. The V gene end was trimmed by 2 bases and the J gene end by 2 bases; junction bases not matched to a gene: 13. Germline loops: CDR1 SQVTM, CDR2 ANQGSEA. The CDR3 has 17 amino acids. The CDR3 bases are TGCAGCGTTGAATTTCGTCGTCAGGGGGTTTTCACAGATACGCAGTATTTT. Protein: CSVEFRRQGVFTDTQYF.

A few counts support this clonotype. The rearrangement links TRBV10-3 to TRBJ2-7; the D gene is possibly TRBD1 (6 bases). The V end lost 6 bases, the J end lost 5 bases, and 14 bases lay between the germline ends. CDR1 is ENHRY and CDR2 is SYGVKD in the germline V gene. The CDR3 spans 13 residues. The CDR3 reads CAISTGSADEQYF. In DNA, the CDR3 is TGTGCCATCAGCACAGGGTCCGCGGACGAGCAGTACTTC.

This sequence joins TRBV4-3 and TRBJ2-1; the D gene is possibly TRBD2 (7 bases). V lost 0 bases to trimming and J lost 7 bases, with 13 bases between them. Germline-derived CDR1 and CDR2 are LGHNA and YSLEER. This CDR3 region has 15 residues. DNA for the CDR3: TGCGCCAGCAGCCAAGAGGGAGGGGGTCTGAATGAGCAGTTCTTC. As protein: CASSQEGGGLNEQFF.

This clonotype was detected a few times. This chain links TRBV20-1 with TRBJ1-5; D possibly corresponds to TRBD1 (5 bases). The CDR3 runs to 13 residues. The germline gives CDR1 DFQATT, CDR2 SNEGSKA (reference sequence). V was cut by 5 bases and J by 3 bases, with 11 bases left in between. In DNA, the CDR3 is TGCAGTGCTGGGGGAGACCTCAATCAGCCCCAGCATTTT. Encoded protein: CSAGGDLNQPQHF.

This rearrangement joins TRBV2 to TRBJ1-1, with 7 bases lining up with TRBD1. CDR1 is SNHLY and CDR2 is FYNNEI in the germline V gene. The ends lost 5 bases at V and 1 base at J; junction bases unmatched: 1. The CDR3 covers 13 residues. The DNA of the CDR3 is TGTGCCAGCAGTCACAGGGGGAACACTGAAGCTTTCTTT. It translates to CASSHRGNTEAFF. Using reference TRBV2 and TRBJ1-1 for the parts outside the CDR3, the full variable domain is EPEVTQTPSHQVTQMGQEVILRCVPISNHLYFYWYRQILGQKVEFLVSFYNNEISEKSEIFDDQFSVERPDGSNFTLKIRSTKLEDSAMYFCASSHRGNTEAFFGQGTRLTVV.

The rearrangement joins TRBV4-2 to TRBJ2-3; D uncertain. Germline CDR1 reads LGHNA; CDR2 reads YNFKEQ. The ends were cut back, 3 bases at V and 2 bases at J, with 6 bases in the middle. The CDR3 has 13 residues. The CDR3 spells CASSQTNTDTQYF. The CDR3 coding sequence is TGTGCCAGCAGCCAGACGAACACAGATACGCAGTATTTT.

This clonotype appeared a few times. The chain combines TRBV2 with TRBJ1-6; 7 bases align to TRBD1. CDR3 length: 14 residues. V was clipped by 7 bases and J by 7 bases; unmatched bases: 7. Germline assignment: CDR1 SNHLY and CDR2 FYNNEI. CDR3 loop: CASIRDRSNSPLHF. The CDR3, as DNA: TGTGCCAGCATCCGGGACAGATCAAATTCACCCCTCCACTTT.

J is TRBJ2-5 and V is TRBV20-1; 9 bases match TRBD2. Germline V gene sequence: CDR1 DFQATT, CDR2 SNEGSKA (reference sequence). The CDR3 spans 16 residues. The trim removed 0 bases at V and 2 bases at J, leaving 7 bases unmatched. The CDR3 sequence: CSARDQLAGIQETQYF. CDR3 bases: TGCAGTGCTAGAGATCAGCTAGCGGGGATACAAGAGACCCAGTACTTC.

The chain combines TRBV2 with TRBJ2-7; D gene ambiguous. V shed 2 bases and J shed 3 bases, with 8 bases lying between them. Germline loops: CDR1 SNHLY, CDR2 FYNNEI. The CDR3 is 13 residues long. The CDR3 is CASSEPLNYEQYF. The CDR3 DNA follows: TGTGCCAGCAGTGAACCCCTAAACTACGAGCAGTACTTC.

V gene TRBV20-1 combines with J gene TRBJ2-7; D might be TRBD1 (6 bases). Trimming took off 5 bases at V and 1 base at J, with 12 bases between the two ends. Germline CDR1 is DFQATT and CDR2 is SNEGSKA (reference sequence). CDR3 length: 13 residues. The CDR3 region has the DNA TGCAGTGCTTTTAAAGGACAGTCCTACGAGCAGTACTTC. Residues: CSAFKGQSYEQYF.